What follows are 30 T cell receptor beta chains derived from one specimen sequenced in a study of shared clonotypes between healthy human individuals. Naive CD8 cells lacked CD45RO, underwent positive selection for CCR7 and left out terminally differentiated effector memory CD45RA+ cells. Sequencing was performed with immunoSEQ multiplex PCR; in TCRdb, only in-frame clones are kept and a portion is missing. The repertoire has about 2.1 million clones, around 95% of them found once; the top ten carry less than 2%. The sample comprised naive CD8+ T cells from PBMCs. The receptor source for this set is a man younger than 30 in good health. Some clones in this sample may be carry-over from other donors' samples.

The V and J genes are TRBV27 and TRBJ2-7; no definite D call. This CDR3 has 15 residues. Per the germline V gene, CDR1 is MNHEY and CDR2 is SMNVEV (reference sequence). V lost 2 bases to trimming and J lost 3 bases, with 14 bases between them. The CDR3 sequence: CASSLAPVGFYEQYF. CDR3 sequence (DNA): TGTGCCAGCAGTTTAGCCCCGGTGGGTTTCTACGAGCAGTACTTC.

This clone was detected once. The chain has TRBV27 and TRBJ2-7, with 7 bases that match TRBD1. Germline V lookup: CDR1 MNHEY, CDR2 SMNVEV (reference sequence). The V and J ends lost 5 bases and 0 bases, in that order; junction bases with no gene match: 7. The CDR3 sequence is 15 residues long. The CDR3, as DNA: TGTGCCAGCAGTCCGCTGACAGGGATCTCCTACGAGCAGTACTTC. Translated: CASSPLTGISYEQYF.

This chain links TRBV6-1 with TRBJ2-1; 9 positions match TRBD1. Germline trimming cut 2 bases from V and 10 bases from J; bases unmatched to any gene: 6. The CDR3 has 14 residues. Germline V CDR1 and CDR2: MNHNS, SASEGT. CDR3 in amino acids: CASSELGTGSEQFF. CDR3 DNA: TGTGCCAGCAGTGAATTAGGGACAGGGAGCGAGCAGTTCTTC.

The chain combines TRBV5-1 with TRBJ2-2, with D possibly being TRBD1 (5 bases). The CDR3 has 16 residues. Trimming took off 2 bases at V and 1 base at J, with 12 bases between the two ends. CDR1 SGHRS and CDR2 YFSETQ come from the germline V gene. In DNA, the CDR3 is TGCGCCAGCAGCTTTCCGATGCAGGGGAACACCGGGGAGCTGTTTTTT. The encoded protein is CASSFPMQGNTGELFF.

This chain joins TRBV5-8 and TRBJ2-7, with D possibly being TRBD1 or TRBD2 (5 bases each). The germline gives CDR1 SGHTS, CDR2 YDEGEE. V was shortened by 4 bases and J by 4 bases, with 21 bases between the two germline ends. This CDR3 has 16 amino acids. The CDR3 reads CASSQGPLRVTYEQYF. CDR3 nucleotide sequence: TGTGCCAGCAGCCAGGGACCCCTTAGGGTGACTTACGAGCAGTACTTC. The full variable domain, completed using reference TRBV5-8 and TRBJ2-7, is EAGVTQSPTHLIKTRGQQATLRCSPISGHTSVYWYQQALGLGLQFLLWYDEGEERNRGNFPPRFSGRQFPNYSSELNVNALELEDSALYLCASSQGPLRVTYEQYFGPGTRLTVT.

This clone was observed once. The CDR3, as DNA: TGTGCCAGCAAGGACGCTGCCTATAGCAATCAGCCCCAGCATTTT. It translates to CASKDAAYSNQPQHF. The rearrangement joins TRBV6-4 to TRBJ1-5; D uncertain. CDR1 MRHNA and CDR2 SNTAGT come from the germline V gene. This CDR3 contains 15 residues. Trimming left V 7 bases short and J 0 bases short, with 13 bases between.

The genes are TRBV6-1 and TRBJ2-7, with 10 bases fitting TRBD2. Trimming removed 4 bases from V and 4 bases from J; junction bases left unmatched: 13. CDR1 and CDR2 from the germline V gene are MNHNS and SASEGT. The CDR3 is 17 amino acids. CDR3 amino acids: CASSGSWLAGVLYEQYF. CDR3 DNA sequence: TGTGCCAGCAGTGGGAGTTGGCTAGCGGGAGTTTTGTACGAGCAGTACTTC.

V usage is TRBV28 and J usage is TRBJ1-1; D unclear. Germline CDR1 MDHEN, CDR2 SYDVKM. This CDR3 has 15 amino acids. Between the trimmed V and J ends, which lost 3 bases and 4 bases, there was a span of 15 bases. The CDR3 DNA sequence: TGTGCCAGCAGTTTCAGGATCCTCCGCGGCACTGAAGCTTTCTTT. Its translation: CASSFRILRGTEAFF.

This clone turned up a few times. The chain uses TRBV19 and TRBJ1-1, with D unresolved. CDR3 size: 13 residues. V was trimmed by 7 bases and J by 4 bases, leaving 13 bases between them. Germline V gene sequence: CDR1 LNHDA, CDR2 SQIVND (reference sequence). The CDR3 DNA reads as TGTGCCAGTAAGGTCACTACGACCACTGAAGCTTTCTTT. Encoded protein: CASKVTTTTEAFF.

The CDR3 sequence is CATSGLGWYNEQFF. The CDR3 DNA follows: TGTGCCACCAGCGGACTTGGGTGGTACAATGAGCAGTTCTTC. J is TRBJ2-1 and V is TRBV15, with a tentative D call TRBD2 (5 bases). Germline V gives CDR1 LNHNV, CDR2 YYDKDF (reference sequence). The CDR3 length is 14 residues. V lost 5 bases and J 4 bases, leaving 12 bases between the germline ends.

This clone was observed a handful of times. The rearrangement joins TRBV15 to TRBJ2-7, with D possibly matching TRBD1 (5 bases). The V end lost 0 bases, the J end lost 0 bases, and 9 bases lay between the germline ends. This CDR3 is built from 15 residues. Germline CDR1 is LNHNV and CDR2 is YYDKDF (reference sequence). This CDR3 reads CATSRDGASSYEQYF. DNA for the CDR3: TGTGCCACCAGCAGAGATGGGGCGAGCTCCTACGAGCAGTACTTC.

V and J are TRBV30 and TRBJ2-1; a weak D match, TRBD2 (6 bases). V lost 5 bases to trimming and J lost 0 bases, with 14 bases between them. Germline assignment: CDR1 GTSNPN and CDR2 SVGIG (reference sequence). The CDR3 sequence is 15 residues long. The CDR3 sequence is CAWVYRGSSYNEQFF. As DNA, the CDR3 is TGTGCCTGGGTTTATCGGGGGAGCTCCTACAATGAGCAGTTCTTC.

The chain carries TRBV7-9 and TRBJ2-1; 14 positions match TRBD2. Germline-derived CDR1 and CDR2 are SEHNR and FQNEAQ (reference sequence). The length of the CDR3 is 16 residues. V lost 5 bases and J lost 7; bases outside the gene matches: 7. CDR3 protein: CASSQLGLAGVNEQFF. In nucleotides, the CDR3 is TGTGCCAGCAGCCAGTTGGGACTAGCGGGAGTAAATGAGCAGTTCTTC.

This chain connects TRBV7-9 to TRBJ1-2; 10 bases align to TRBD1. Germline trimming cut 5 bases from V and 7 bases from J; bases unmatched to any gene: 7. The germline CDR1 and CDR2 sequences are SEHNR and FQNEAQ (reference sequence). There are 14 residues in the CDR3. CDR3 residues: CASSLDRGRLGYTF. The CDR3 region has the DNA TGTGCCAGCAGCCTAGACAGGGGGCGCCTTGGCTACACCTTC.

The V call is TRBV4-1, the J call TRBJ2-7; 8 positions match TRBD1. The trim removed 4 bases at V and 4 bases at J, leaving 6 bases unmatched. CDR1 is MGHRA, CDR2 YSYEKL, per germline. The CDR3 has 14 amino acids. The CDR3 here is CASSPGGPGYEQYF. As DNA, the CDR3 is TGCGCCAGCAGCCCAGGGGGCCCGGGGTACGAGCAGTACTTC.

V gene TRBV18 combines with J gene TRBJ2-7; perhaps TRBD2 as D (6 bases). V lost 0 bases and J 8 bases, leaving 20 bases between the germline ends. The CDR3 sequence is 16 residues long. Germline loops: CDR1 KGHSH, CDR2 LQKENI. CDR3 DNA: TGTGCCAGCTCACCACCGGTAGCGGAAATCTTTAGGAAGCAGTACTTC. Translated, it gives CASSPPVAEIFRKQYF.

This chain links TRBV19 with TRBJ1-1; a possible D gene is TRBD1 (5 bases). V was pared by 2 bases and J by 1 base, with 14 bases between. This CDR3 has 16 amino acids. CDR1 and CDR2 (germline): LNHDA, SQIVND (reference sequence). CDR3 sequence (DNA): TGTGCCAGTAGTATATCTCTGACAGCCGGGAACACTGAAGCTTTCTTT. Protein sequence: CASSISLTAGNTEAFF.

The V gene is TRBV27, the J gene TRBJ1-5; D not resolved. The CDR3 runs 14 residues. CDR1 is MNHEY and CDR2 is SMNVEV in the germline V gene (reference sequence). The V gene lost 5 bases and the J gene lost 7 bases, with 15 bases spanning the gap. The CDR3 coding sequence is TGTGCCAGCAGTCCTGGTGGGGAGGGCCAGCCCCAGCATTTT. As protein: CASSPGGEGQPQHF.

The chain has TRBV28 and TRBJ2-7, with no clear D. There are 13 residues in the CDR3. CDR1 and CDR2 (germline): MDHEN, SYDVKM. This chain's CDR3 is CATNPNWFYEQYF. The CDR3 region has the DNA TGTGCAACCAACCCGAATTGGTTCTACGAGCAGTACTTC.

The chain carries TRBV28 and TRBJ2-7; possible D gene TRBD1, 6 bases. CDR3 length: 15 residues. Germline V gives CDR1 MDHEN, CDR2 SYDVKM. Trimming removed 2 bases from V and 3 bases from J, with 14 bases in between. CDR3 sequence reads: CASSLVPDRDYEQYF. For the CDR3, the DNA is TGTGCCAGCAGTTTAGTCCCGGACAGAGACTACGAGCAGTACTTC.

The chain links TRBV28 to TRBJ1-5; D is perhaps TRBD1 (5 bases). V lost 3 bases and J lost 0, with 21 bases in between. Germline V CDR1 and CDR2: MDHEN, SYDVKM. The CDR3 is made up of 19 amino acids. In DNA form, the CDR3 reads TGTGCCAGCAGTTTTGCATCCCAGACAGACGTCTATAGCAATCAGCCCCAGCATTTT. This codes for CASSFASQTDVYSNQPQHF.

The chain recombines TRBV4-1 with TRBJ1-1; D gene unclear. Germline CDR1 reads MGHRA; CDR2 reads YSYEKL. The CDR3 runs 13 residues. The V and J ends lost 1 base and 4 bases respectively, with 7 bases between them. CDR3 protein: CASSQGPVTEAFF. Here the CDR3 DNA reads TGCGCCAGCAGCCAAGGTCCGGTCACTGAAGCTTTCTTT.

V is TRBV15 and J is TRBJ2-7, with 7 positions matching TRBD1. The CDR3 runs to 16 residues. The V and J ends lost 3 bases and 2 bases, in that order; junction bases with no gene match: 10. In germline, CDR1 is LNHNV, CDR2 YYDKDF (reference sequence). CDR3 coding DNA: TGTGCCACCAGCAGGGAATTACAGGGGAGTACCTACGAGCAGTACTTC. Translating gives CATSRELQGSTYEQYF. The full variable domain, in which reference TRBV15 and TRBJ2-7 provide the parts outside the CDR3, is DAMVIQNPRYQVTQFGKPVTLSCSQTLNHNVMYWYQQKSSQAPKLLFHYYDKDFNNEADTPDNFQSRRPNTSFCFLDIRSPGLGDTAMYLCATSRELQGSTYEQYFGPGTRLTVT.

The chain has TRBV7-9 and TRBJ1-1; possibly TRBD1 for D (5 bases). V lost 7 bases to trimming and J lost 13 bases, with 16 bases between them. Per germline, CDR1 SEHNR and CDR2 FQNEAQ (reference sequence). The CDR3 runs 11 residues. This CDR3 is CASNQYLGVFF. DNA for the CDR3: TGTGCCAGCAACCAATATTTGGGGGTTTTCTTT.

This chain links TRBV4-3 with TRBJ1-2; possibly TRBD1 for D (5 bases). The germline V gene has CDR1 LGHNA and CDR2 YSLEER. This CDR3 has 17 amino acids. V was trimmed by 0 bases and J by 4 bases, leaving 18 bases between them. The CDR3 DNA reads as TGCGCCAGCAGCCAAGATCGATCAGGCAGGGTGGCCTATGGCTACACCTTC. It is translated as CASSQDRSGRVAYGYTF.

The chain uses TRBV5-1 and TRBJ2-3, with 11 bases fitting TRBD2. V was clipped by 2 bases and J by 4 bases; unmatched bases: 12. In germline, CDR1 is SGHRS, CDR2 YFSETQ. The CDR3 loop spans 18 amino acids. Here the CDR3 DNA reads TGCGCCAGCAGCTTAGAGCCTAGCGGGAGGAAACTCCCAGATACGCAGTATTTT. Translated: CASSLEPSGRKLPDTQYF.

This clone was seen a single time. V is TRBV9 and J is TRBJ1-5; 9 bases map to TRBD1. This CDR3 region has 14 residues. The germline gives CDR1 SGDLS, CDR2 YYNGEE. The V and J ends lost 2 bases and 6 bases, in that order; junction bases with no gene match: 3. The CDR3 nucleotides read TGTGCCAGCAGCGTTACAGGGGGCCTTCAGCCCCAGCATTTT. Protein product: CASSVTGGLQPQHF.

The chain recombines TRBV2 with TRBJ2-7; 9 nucleotides agree with TRBD1. J gave up 2 bases and V 8 bases, and 4 bases lay outside the gene matches. The CDR3 contains 13 residues. Germline V gives CDR1 SNHLY, CDR2 FYNNEI. This chain's CDR3 is CASGGQGPYEQYF. CDR3 nucleotide sequence: TGTGCCAGCGGCGGACAGGGGCCCTACGAGCAGTACTTC. Drawing the rest from reference TRBV2 and TRBJ2-7, the complete variable domain is EPEVTQTPSHQVTQMGQEVILRCVPISNHLYFYWYRQILGQKVEFLVSFYNNEISEKSEIFDDQFSVERPDGSNFTLKIRSTKLEDSAMYFCASGGQGPYEQYFGPGTRLTVT.

This chain joins TRBV7-9 and TRBJ2-2; TRBD1 agrees at 7 bases. V was clipped by 5 bases and J by 0 bases; unmatched bases: 15. CDR3 length: 19 amino acids. The germline gives CDR1 SEHNR, CDR2 FQNEAQ (reference sequence). CDR3 loop: CASSSPNADRSTNTGELFF. The CDR3 bases are TGTGCCAGCAGCAGTCCAAACGCGGACAGGAGCACGAACACCGGGGAGCTGTTTTTT.

CDR3 DNA: TGCGCCAGTCGGTCCGCGGAGACCCAGTACTTC. The encoded protein is CASRSAETQYF. V gene TRBV10-2 combines with J gene TRBJ2-5, with D hard to call. V was trimmed by 9 bases and J by 5 bases, leaving 10 bases between them. Per the germline V gene, CDR1 is WSHSY and CDR2 is SAAADI. This CDR3 has 11 amino acids.